These 19 T cell receptor beta chains share one sample of origin, sequenced in a study of human T cells and chemical hapten exposure (dated by TCRdb to the early 2020s). The library was produced with RACE. Sequencer: NextSeq 500. Using fastp at Q25 and MiXCR, TCRdb reprocessed the public reads and kept productive beta chains. CDR3 protein sequences are deduplicated, and each keeps its most common genes and DNA. Recorded for this sample are under 90,000 distinct CDR3 sequences; about 8.9% of them occurred a single time. The top ten constitute 3.6% of the sample. Sample time point, as interpreted from the label and publication: pre-sensitization, week 0. In the paper's terms, the treatment or condition label means: therapeutic diphenylcyclopropenone sensitization with weekly scalp DPC. The sequencing used whole blood, collected in connection with sensitization to the hapten diphenylcyclopropenone (DPC). The source is a middle-aged woman with alopecia areata. Some clones in this sample may be carry-over from other donors' samples.

The chain combines TRBV7-2 with TRBJ2-1; D gene ambiguous. Between the trimmed V and J ends, which lost 5 bases and 8 bases, there was a span of 7 bases. Germline assignment: CDR1 SGHTA and CDR2 FQGNSA. The CDR3 is 11 residues long. This CDR3 is CASSPFHEQFF. In DNA, the CDR3 is TGTGCCAGCAGCCCTTTCCATGAGCAGTTCTTC.

This clonotype was counted ten times or more. J is TRBJ2-7 and V is TRBV6-5; D gene unclear. CDR1 and CDR2 (germline): MNHEY, SVGAGI. Trimming pared 2 bases from V and 2 bases from J, leaving 7 bases between. This CDR3 region has 13 residues. The CDR3 DNA follows: TGTGCCAGCAGTTACCAGGTGACCTACGAGCAGTACTTC. Translated, it gives CASSYQVTYEQYF.

This clonotype was counted ten times or more. J is TRBJ1-1 and V is TRBV2; D is undetermined. The CDR3 spans 13 residues. Germline CDR1 SNHLY, CDR2 FYNNEI. Trimming pared 6 bases from V and 2 bases from J, leaving 10 bases between. In DNA, the CDR3 is TGTGCCAGCAGACAGCAACCTAACACTGAAGCTTTCTTT. Translated, it gives CASRQQPNTEAFF. The full variable domain, its missing parts supplied by reference TRBV2 and TRBJ1-1, is EPEVTQTPSHQVTQMGQEVILRCVPISNHLYFYWYRQILGQKVEFLVSFYNNEISEKSEIFDDQFSVERPDGSNFTLKIRSTKLEDSAMYFCASRQQPNTEAFFGQGTRLTVV.

A word on this clonotype: Compared with germline, one end of the junction differs, possibly owing to a read error. The rearrangement joins TRBV7-9 to TRBJ2-4, with D perhaps TRBD1 or TRBD2 (5 bases each). In germline, CDR1 is SEHNR, CDR2 FQNEAQ (reference sequence). The CDR3 runs to 16 residues. The CDR3 sequence: CASSHRVGVAKNIQNF. In DNA, the CDR3 is TGTGCCAGCAGCCACCGGGTGGGGGTAGCCAAAAACATTCAGAACTTC.

The chain uses TRBV12-3 or TRBV12-4 and TRBJ2-7, with D possibly matching TRBD1 (6 bases). With 8 bases removed from V and 2 bases from J, the gap between germline ends came to 13 bases. The CDR3 loop spans 13 amino acids. CDR3 protein: CASRRWGPYEQYF. The CDR3 DNA is TGTGCCAGCCGTAGGTGGGGGCCCTACGAGCAGTACTTC.

This clonotype showed up just a few times. V and J are TRBV11-2 and TRBJ1-4; D may be TRBD1 (5 bases). This CDR3 region has 14 residues. CDR1 is SGHAT, CDR2 FQNNGV, per germline. V gave up 4 bases and J gave up 8 bases, with 14 bases separating them. This CDR3 reads CASSSKQEIEKLFF. CDR3 bases: TGTGCCAGCAGCTCAAAACAGGAAATAGAAAAACTGTTTTTT.

The chain is built from TRBV7-9 and TRBJ2-1; D uncertain. Per the germline V gene, CDR1 is SEHNR and CDR2 is FQNEAQ (reference sequence). CDR3 length: 13 amino acids. Trimming removed 1 base at V and 9 bases at J, with 10 bases between. The CDR3 here is CASSLELAIEQFF. CDR3 sequence (DNA): TGTGCCAGCAGCTTAGAATTGGCGATTGAGCAGTTCTTC.

This clonotype has ten or more counts. The gene calls are TRBV18 and TRBJ1-2; no clear D. Germline-derived CDR1 and CDR2 are KGHSH and LQKENI. CDR3 length: 15 residues. V dropped 0 bases and J dropped 0 bases, with 8 bases sitting between them. The CDR3 protein is CASSPPGIANYGYTF. For the CDR3, the DNA is TGTGCCAGCTCACCACCGGGCATAGCTAACTATGGCTACACCTTC.

The rearrangement links TRBV9 to TRBJ2-7; 8 bases agree with TRBD2. Germline V lookup: CDR1 SGDLS, CDR2 YYNGEE. Trimming cost V 2 bases and J 2 bases; bases outside gene matches: 0. CDR3 length: 13 amino acids. The CDR3 protein is CASSVSGAYEQYF. For the CDR3, the DNA is TGTGCCAGCAGCGTTAGCGGGGCCTACGAGCAGTACTTC.

This chain connects TRBV19 to TRBJ2-4; 10 bases match TRBD1. J lost 8 bases, V lost 4 bases, and 5 bases had no gene match. The CDR3 length is 14 residues. The germline CDR1 and CDR2 sequences are LNHDA and SQIVND (reference sequence). In nucleotides, the CDR3 is TGTGCCAGTAGTAATCCCGGGACAGGGGACATTCAGTACTTC. The encoded protein is CASSNPGTGDIQYF. Using reference TRBV19 and TRBJ2-4 for the parts outside the CDR3, the full variable domain is DGGITQSPKYLFRKEGQNVTLSCEQNLNHDAMYWYRQDPGQGLRLIYYSQIVNDFQKGDIAEGYSVSREKKESFPLTVTSAQKNPTAFYLCASSNPGTGDIQYFGAGTRLSVL.

This clonotype was observed a handful of times. The rearrangement joins TRBV20-1 to TRBJ1-2, with D perhaps matching TRBD1 (5 bases). Trimming took off 8 bases at V and 4 bases at J, with 14 bases between the two ends. The CDR3 sequence is 12 residues long. Germline CDR1 reads DFQATT; CDR2 reads SNEGSKA (reference sequence). CDR3 coding DNA: TGCAGTTTCGTGACAGCAAGCTATGGCTACACCTTC. It is translated as CSFVTASYGYTF.

This clonotype was seen only a few times. The CDR3 nucleotides read TGCGCCAGCAGCTACGGACAGGGGGCAGAGACCCAGTACTTC. This encodes CASSYGQGAETQYF. V is TRBV5-1 and J is TRBJ2-5, with 11 bases aligning to TRBD1. This CDR3 contains 14 residues. V lost 3 bases, J lost 4 bases, and 2 bases stayed unmatched. CDR1 SGHRS and CDR2 YFSETQ come from the germline V gene.

This clonotype was counted ten times or more. The rearrangement uses TRBV6-2 or TRBV6-3 and TRBJ1-2; D gene uncertain. This CDR3 region has 13 residues. CDR1 and CDR2 (germline): MNHEY, SVGEGT. The V end was cut by 5 bases, the J end by 4 bases, with 11 bases between. Here the CDR3 reads CASSLAGVYGYTF. Here the CDR3 DNA reads TGTGCCAGCAGTCTGGCAGGCGTCTATGGCTACACCTTC.

This clonotype was recorded many times. The junction shows a germline mismatch at one end, possibly a read error. The J gene is TRBJ2-7, the V gene TRBV11-2, with 7 bases lining up with TRBD1. Germline values: CDR1 SGHAT, CDR2 FQNNGV. This CDR3 spans 10 amino acids. CDR3: CARRGNEQYF. For the CDR3, the DNA is TGTGCCCGCAGGGGGAACGAGCAGTACTTC.

Ten or more counts support this clonotype. V is TRBV4-3 and J is TRBJ2-3, with TRBD2 matching over 14 bases. Germline V gene lookup returns CDR1 LGHNA and CDR2 YSLEER. The ends lost 0 bases at V and 5 bases at J; junction bases unmatched: 7. This CDR3 has 18 residues. The DNA for the CDR3 is TGCGCCAGCAGCCAAGATTGGACTAGCGGGGGGCACAGAGATACGCAGTATTTT. Its protein product is CASSQDWTSGGHRDTQYF.

This clonotype appeared many times. V is TRBV5-5 and J is TRBJ2-1, with TRBD2 identical over 13 bases. Germline values: CDR1 SGHKS, CDR2 YYEKEE (reference sequence). Trimming removed 2 bases from V and 0 bases from J; junction bases left unmatched: 5. The CDR3 has 18 residues. The CDR3 DNA is TGTGCCAGCAGCTTCGGACTAGCGGGGGCCAACTCCTACAATGAGCAGTTCTTC. Amino acids: CASSFGLAGANSYNEQFF.

Ten or more counts support this clonotype. The rearrangement uses TRBV7-2 and TRBJ2-3; 9 positions match TRBD1. The V gene's germline CDR1 is SGHTA and CDR2 FQGNSA. The ends lost 5 bases at V and 11 bases at J; junction bases unmatched: 2. The CDR3 is 11 amino acids. The DNA for the CDR3 is TGTGCCAGCAGCCCGGGACAGGGGCAGTATTTT. Protein: CASSPGQGQYF.

The V gene is TRBV6-6, the J gene TRBJ2-1; TRBD1 matches 10 bases. The V gene end was trimmed by 6 bases and the J gene end by 4 bases; junction bases not matched to a gene: 6. Per germline, CDR1 MNHNY and CDR2 SVGAGI (reference sequence). The CDR3 is 15 amino acids. The CDR3: CASSGQGVYYNEQFF. For the CDR3, the DNA is TGTGCCAGCAGCGGACAGGGGGTTTATTACAATGAGCAGTTCTTC.

In this sample, this clonotype turned up a few times. The chain links TRBV5-4 to TRBJ2-5, with D possibly called TRBD1 or TRBD2 (5 bases each). This CDR3 region has 16 residues. Germline V gene data show CDR1 as SGHNT and CDR2 as YYREEE (reference sequence). V was pared by 0 bases and J by 5 bases, with 17 bases between. CDR3: CASSLVLGRDRETQYF. CDR3 coding DNA: TGTGCCAGCAGCTTGGTGTTGGGCAGGGACCGGGAGACCCAGTACTTC.